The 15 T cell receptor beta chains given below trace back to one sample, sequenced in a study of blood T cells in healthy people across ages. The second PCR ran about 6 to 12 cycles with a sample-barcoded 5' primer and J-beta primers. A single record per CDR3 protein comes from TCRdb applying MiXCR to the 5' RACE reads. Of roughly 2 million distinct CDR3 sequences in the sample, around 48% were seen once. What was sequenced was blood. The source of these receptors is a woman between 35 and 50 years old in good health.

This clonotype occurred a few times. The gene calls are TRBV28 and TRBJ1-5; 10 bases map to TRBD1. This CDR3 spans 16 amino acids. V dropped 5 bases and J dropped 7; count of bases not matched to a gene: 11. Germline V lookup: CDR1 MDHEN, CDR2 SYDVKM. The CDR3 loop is CASSPPGQGFRQPQHF. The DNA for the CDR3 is TGTGCCAGCAGTCCCCCGGGACAGGGGTTCAGACAGCCCCAGCATTTT. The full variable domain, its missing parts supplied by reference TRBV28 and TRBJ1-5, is DVKVTQSSRYLVKRTGEKVFLECVQDMDHENMFWYRQDPGLGLRLIYFSYDVKMKEKGDIPEGYSVSREKKERFSLILESASTNQTSMYLCASSPPGQGFRQPQHFGDGTRLSIL.

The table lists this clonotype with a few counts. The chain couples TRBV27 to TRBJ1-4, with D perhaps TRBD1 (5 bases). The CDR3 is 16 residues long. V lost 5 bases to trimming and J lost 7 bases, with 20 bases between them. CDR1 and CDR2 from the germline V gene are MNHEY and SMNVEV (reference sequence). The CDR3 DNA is TGTGCCAGCAGTCCCCAATCGGGGGGGGTTGGTGAAAAACTGTTTTTT. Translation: CASSPQSGGVGEKLFF. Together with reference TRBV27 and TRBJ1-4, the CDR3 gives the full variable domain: EAQVTQNPRYLITVTGKKLTVTCSQNMNHEYMSWYRQDPGLGLRQIYYSMNVEVTDKGDVPEGYKVSRKEKRNFPLILESPSPNQTSLYFCASSPQSGGVGEKLFFGSGTQLSVL.

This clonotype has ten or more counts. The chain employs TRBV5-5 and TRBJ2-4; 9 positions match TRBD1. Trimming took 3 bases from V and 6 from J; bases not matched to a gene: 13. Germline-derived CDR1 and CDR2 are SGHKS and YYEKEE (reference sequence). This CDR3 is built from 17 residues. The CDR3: CASSSLLGTGQTNIQYF. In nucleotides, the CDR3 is TGTGCCAGCAGCTCGTTACTCGGGACAGGGCAGACAAACATTCAGTACTTC.

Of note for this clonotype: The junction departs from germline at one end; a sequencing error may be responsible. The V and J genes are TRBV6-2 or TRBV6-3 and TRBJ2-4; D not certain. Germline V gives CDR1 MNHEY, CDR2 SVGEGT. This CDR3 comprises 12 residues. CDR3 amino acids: CACSYSRNIQYF. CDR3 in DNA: TGTGCCTGCAGTTACTCCAGAAACATTCAGTACTTC.

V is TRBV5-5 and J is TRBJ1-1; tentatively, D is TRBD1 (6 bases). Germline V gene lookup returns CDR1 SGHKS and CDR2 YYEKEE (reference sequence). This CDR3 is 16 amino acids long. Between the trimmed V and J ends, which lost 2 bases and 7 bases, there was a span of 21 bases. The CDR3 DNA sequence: TGTGCCAGCAGCTTTGGACCACAGGGCCGGCGGAGTGAAGCTTTCTTT. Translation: CASSFGPQGRRSEAFF.

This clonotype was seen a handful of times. The CDR3 DNA follows: TGTGCCAGCAGTTACAACAGGGTTGGAGAGACCCAGTACTTC. Its translation: CASSYNRVGETQYF. The chain combines TRBV6-2 or TRBV6-3 with TRBJ2-5; the D gene is possibly TRBD1 (6 bases). The CDR3 is made up of 14 amino acids. Between the trimmed V and J ends, which lost 2 bases and 4 bases, there was a span of 11 bases. CDR1 MNHEY and CDR2 SVGEGT come from the germline V gene.

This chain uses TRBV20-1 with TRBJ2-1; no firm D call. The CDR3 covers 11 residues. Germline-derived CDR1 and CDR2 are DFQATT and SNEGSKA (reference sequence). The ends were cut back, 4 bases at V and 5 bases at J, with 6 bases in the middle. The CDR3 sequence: CSATANNEQFF. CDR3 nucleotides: TGCAGTGCTACGGCCAACAATGAGCAGTTCTTC.

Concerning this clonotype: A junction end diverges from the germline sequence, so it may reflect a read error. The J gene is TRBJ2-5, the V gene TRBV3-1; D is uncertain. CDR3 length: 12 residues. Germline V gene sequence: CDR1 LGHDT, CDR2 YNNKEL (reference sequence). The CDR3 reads CTSSLKQETQYF. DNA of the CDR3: TGCACCAGCAGCCTCAAACAAGAGACCCAGTACTTC.

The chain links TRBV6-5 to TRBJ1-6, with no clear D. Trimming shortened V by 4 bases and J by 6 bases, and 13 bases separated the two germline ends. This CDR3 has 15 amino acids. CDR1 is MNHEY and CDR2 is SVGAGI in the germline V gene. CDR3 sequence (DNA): TGTGCCAGCAGTTCACTCGCCCCATCTAATTCACCCCTCCACTTT. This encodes CASSSLAPSNSPLHF.

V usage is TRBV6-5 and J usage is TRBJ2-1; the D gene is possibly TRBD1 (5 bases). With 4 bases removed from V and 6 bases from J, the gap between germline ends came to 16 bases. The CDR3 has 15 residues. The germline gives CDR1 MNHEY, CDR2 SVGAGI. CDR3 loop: CASSSTPQVVNEQFF. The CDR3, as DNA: TGTGCCAGCAGTTCCACCCCACAGGTGGTCAATGAGCAGTTCTTC.

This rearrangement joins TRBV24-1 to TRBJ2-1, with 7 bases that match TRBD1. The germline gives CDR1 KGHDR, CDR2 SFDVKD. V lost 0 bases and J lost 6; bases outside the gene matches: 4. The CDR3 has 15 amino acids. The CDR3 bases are TGTGCCACCAGTGATTTGCGCCGACAGGGCAATGAGCAGTTCTTC. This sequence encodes CATSDLRRQGNEQFF.

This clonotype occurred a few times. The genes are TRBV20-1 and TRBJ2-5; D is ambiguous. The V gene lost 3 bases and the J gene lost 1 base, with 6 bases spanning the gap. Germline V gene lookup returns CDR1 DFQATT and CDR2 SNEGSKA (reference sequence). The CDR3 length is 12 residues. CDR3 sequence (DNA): TGCAGTGCTAGGCTCCCCCAAGAGACCCAGTACTTC. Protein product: CSARLPQETQYF.

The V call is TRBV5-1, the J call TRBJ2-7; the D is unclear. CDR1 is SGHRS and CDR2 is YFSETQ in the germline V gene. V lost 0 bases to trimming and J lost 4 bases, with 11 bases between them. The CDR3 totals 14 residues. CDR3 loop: CASSLERQSYEQYF. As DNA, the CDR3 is TGCGCCAGCAGCTTGGAGCGCCAGTCTTACGAGCAGTACTTC.

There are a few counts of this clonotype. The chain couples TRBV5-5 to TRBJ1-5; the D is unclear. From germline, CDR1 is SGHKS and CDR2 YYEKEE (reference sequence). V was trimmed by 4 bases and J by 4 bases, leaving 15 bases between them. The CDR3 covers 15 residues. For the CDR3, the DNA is TGTGCCAGCAGCCCCAATGACCGGAGTAATCAGCCCCAGCATTTT. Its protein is CASSPNDRSNQPQHF.

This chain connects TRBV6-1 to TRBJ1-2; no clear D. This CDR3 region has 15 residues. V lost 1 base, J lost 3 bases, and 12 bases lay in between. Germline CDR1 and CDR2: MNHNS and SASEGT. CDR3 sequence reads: CASSEGIPDDYGYTF. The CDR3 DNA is TGTGCCAGCAGTGAAGGGATCCCGGACGACTATGGCTACACCTTC.